Presented here are 29 T cell receptor beta chains from one specimen sequenced in a study of blood T cell repertoires in COVID-19. The method was immunoSEQ multiplex PCR; TCRdb's version includes in-frame clones alone and lacks a portion of them. The sample has fewer than 350,000 clones, 65% to 90% seen once. Sequenced sample: peripheral blood. The receptors originated from a woman aged 55-70 years with active or convalescent COVID-19.

V and J are TRBV9 and TRBJ2-2; D not certain. Between the trimmed V and J ends, which lost 3 bases and 6 bases, there was a span of 3 bases. The CDR3 consists of 11 residues. Germline V lookup: CDR1 SGDLS, CDR2 YYNGEE. CDR3 loop: CASSGAGELFF. In DNA, the CDR3 is TGTGCCAGCAGCGGCGCCGGGGAGCTGTTTTTT.

J is TRBJ2-2 and V is TRBV5-5; 8 bases line up with TRBD2. J was trimmed by 6 bases and V by 2 bases; bases with no gene match: 9. This CDR3 region has 16 residues. CDR1 and CDR2 from the germline V gene are SGHKS and YYEKEE (reference sequence). The CDR3 DNA follows: TGTGCCAGCAGCTTACGGGACGGGGGGGCCTCCGGGGAGCTGTTTTTT. It is translated as CASSLRDGGASGELFF.

There are a few counts of this clone. CDR3 nucleotide sequence: TGCAGTGCTAGTCCCCGGGACAGGGGATTCTACGAGCAGTACTTC. Protein: CSASPRDRGFYEQYF. This chain joins TRBV20-1 and TRBJ2-7; 10 nucleotides match TRBD1. With V trimmed by 3 bases and J by 3 bases, 8 bases remained unmatched. Germline CDR1 and CDR2: DFQATT and SNEGSKA (reference sequence). CDR3 length: 15 residues.

The chain combines TRBV12-5 with TRBJ2-7, with D possibly being TRBD2 (5 bases). This CDR3 is built from 11 residues. Per the germline V gene, CDR1 is LGHNT and CDR2 is FRNRAP. The V end lost 6 bases, the J end lost 6 bases, and 9 bases lay between the germline ends. Here the CDR3 reads CASGLEVEQYF. In DNA, the CDR3 is TGTGCTAGTGGCCTGGAGGTCGAGCAGTACTTC.

In nucleotides, the CDR3 is TGTGCCAGCAGTTACCCGGGGAGATTGAGCTCCTATAATTCACCCCTCCACTTT. Protein product: CASSYPGRLSSYNSPLHF. This chain joins TRBV6-2 or TRBV6-3 and TRBJ1-6; D is unclear. V was clipped by 2 bases and J by 0 bases, with 14 bases between them. The V gene's germline CDR1 is MNHEY and CDR2 SVGEGT. This CDR3 region has 18 residues.

The chain uses TRBV5-1 and TRBJ2-1, with TRBD1 matching 10 bases. Per the germline V gene, CDR1 is SGHRS and CDR2 is YFSETQ. This CDR3 comprises 15 residues. J gave up 6 bases and V 5 bases, and 8 bases lay outside the gene matches. DNA of the CDR3: TGCGCCAGCAGTGACAGGGACAGGGGACGCAATGAGCAGTTCTTC. Protein product: CASSDRDRGRNEQFF.

The V call is TRBV7-6, the J call TRBJ2-3; 8 nucleotides agree with TRBD2. Germline loops: CDR1 SGHVS, CDR2 FNYEAQ. CDR3 length equals 17 residues. V was clipped by 4 bases and J by 2 bases; unmatched bases: 11. DNA of the CDR3: TGTGCCAGCAGCTCCCCGGGACTAGGAGGGGACACAGATACGCAGTATTTT. Its protein is CASSSPGLGGDTDTQYF.

Notes on this clone: This sample also contains other DNA sequences that code for the same CDR3. This chain links TRBV3-1 (or the pseudogene TRBV3-2) with TRBJ2-5; D not certain. The CDR3 runs 14 residues. The V gene lost 1 base and the J gene lost 5 bases, with 11 bases spanning the gap. The germline V gene encodes CDR1 LGHDT and CDR2 YNNKEL (reference sequence). The CDR3 DNA reads TGTGCCAGCAGCCAAGTGCCGGGTCGGGAGACCCAGTACTTC. Protein: CASSQVPGRETQYF.

The chain combines TRBV13 with TRBJ1-3; D ambiguous. The CDR3 extends over 16 amino acids. Deletions cut 5 bases from V and 0 bases from J, with 14 bases between. The germline gives CDR1 PRHDT, CDR2 FYEKMQ (reference sequence). The CDR3 DNA follows: TGTGCCAGCAGCGGAGGGAGTGGATACTCTGGAAACACCATATATTTT. Protein: CASSGGSGYSGNTIYF.

The rearrangement uses TRBV11-2 and TRBJ2-5; D unresolved. CDR1 SGHAT and CDR2 FQNNGV come from the germline V gene. The germline V and J ends were trimmed by 1 base and 4 bases, with 13 bases remaining between them. The CDR3 length is 15 residues. This CDR3 is CASSLVAGQRETQYF. The DNA of the CDR3 is TGTGCCAGCAGCTTAGTTGCTGGGCAGAGAGAGACCCAGTACTTC.

The chain links TRBV27 to TRBJ1-5, with D perhaps matching TRBD1 (6 bases). The CDR3 has 13 amino acids. Trimming took off 6 bases at V and 8 bases at J, with 14 bases between the two ends. Germline CDR1 is MNHEY and CDR2 is SMNVEV (reference sequence). For the CDR3, the DNA is TGTGCCAGCAGCGGGACACCGGACGAGCCCCAGCATTTT. Amino acids: CASSGTPDEPQHF.

V is TRBV6-5 and J is TRBJ1-1, with TRBD1 matching 8 bases. CDR1 and CDR2 (germline): MNHEY, SVGAGI. V shed 6 bases and J 2 bases; nucleotides not matched to a gene: 2. The CDR3 is made up of 13 amino acids. CDR3 loop: CASSDRGNTEAFF. Written as DNA, the CDR3 is TGTGCCAGCAGCGACAGGGGAAACACTGAAGCTTTCTTT.

The rearrangement links TRBV21-1 to TRBJ1-4; the table's TRBD1 call for D was not verified on the DNA. TRBV21-1 is recorded as a pseudogene. The CDR3 is 15 residues long. The CDR3 DNA reads TGTGCCAGCAGCAGAGGACAGGCCCCGAAGGAAAAACTGTTTTTT. It encodes CASSRGQAPKEKLFF.

This clone was seen more than once but under ten times. V gene TRBV19 combines with J gene TRBJ2-2; 10 bases fit TRBD1. The CDR3 spans 17 residues. Germline V gene data show CDR1 as LNHDA and CDR2 as SQIVND (reference sequence). After removal of 5 bases from V and 3 bases from J, the junction contained 9 bases not matched to a gene. The CDR3 is CASSSSDRGHDTGELFF. CDR3 nucleotide sequence: TGTGCCAGTAGTTCTTCCGACAGGGGGCATGACACCGGGGAGCTGTTTTTT.

This clone has only one observation. The rearrangement joins TRBV4-2 to TRBJ1-5, with D possibly matching TRBD1 (5 bases). V was cut by 5 bases and J by 5 bases, with 13 bases left in between. Per the germline V gene, CDR1 is LGHNA and CDR2 is YNFKEQ. This CDR3 is 14 amino acids long. In nucleotides, the CDR3 is TGTGCCAGCAGCTCCCGATGGGGCGATCAGCCCCAGCATTTT. Its protein product is CASSSRWGDQPQHF.

This sequence joins TRBV3-1 (or the pseudogene TRBV3-2) and TRBJ2-7, with D perhaps matching TRBD2 (6 bases). Per the germline V gene, CDR1 is LGHDT and CDR2 is YNNKEL (reference sequence). V lost 2 bases and J lost 0, with 8 bases in between. The CDR3 loop spans 14 amino acids. CDR3 sequence: CASSQRGASYEQYF. The CDR3 nucleotides read TGTGCCAGCAGCCAACGCGGGGCCTCCTACGAGCAGTACTTC.

This clone has a handful of counts. The V call is TRBV10-2, the J call TRBJ1-1; D remains ambiguous. V was clipped by 3 bases and J by 4 bases, with 6 bases between them. This CDR3 comprises 12 residues. Germline V gene data show CDR1 as WSHSY and CDR2 as SAAADI. The DNA for the CDR3 is TGCGCCAGCAGTGACGGTTTCACTGAAGCTTTCTTT. Its protein is CASSDGFTEAFF.

V usage is TRBV19 and J usage is TRBJ1-2; 8 bases are shared with TRBD1. V shed 3 bases, J shed 4 bases, and the junction held 1 base outside the gene matches. Germline V gene lookup returns CDR1 LNHDA and CDR2 SQIVND (reference sequence). CDR3 length equals 13 residues. The CDR3 DNA is TGTGCCAGTAGTATGGACAGGGTCTATGGCTACACCTTC. Translating gives CASSMDRVYGYTF.

This sequence joins TRBV7-2 and TRBJ2-1; 10 bases line up with TRBD2. The CDR3 consists of 15 residues. Germline trimming cut 3 bases from V and 6 bases from J; bases unmatched to any gene: 5. Looked up from germline, CDR1 is SGHTA and CDR2 is FQGNSA. The CDR3 loop is CASSFTSGAANEQFF. For the CDR3, the DNA is TGTGCCAGCAGCTTTACTAGCGGGGCGGCCAATGAGCAGTTCTTC.

V usage is TRBV7-9 and J usage is TRBJ1-2; TRBD1 matches 7 bases. In germline, CDR1 is SEHNR, CDR2 FQNEAQ (reference sequence). The CDR3 has 13 residues. V gave up 5 bases and J gave up 8 bases; unmatched junction bases: 8. CDR3 loop: CASSRDSLLGYTF. DNA of the CDR3: TGTGCCAGCAGCCGGGACAGCCTCTTGGGCTACACCTTC.

The rearrangement joins TRBV7-9 to TRBJ1-1; D is possibly TRBD1 (6 bases). The CDR3 is made up of 16 amino acids. Germline V lookup: CDR1 SEHNR, CDR2 FQNEAQ (reference sequence). Trimming took off 5 bases at V and 4 bases at J, with 20 bases between the two ends. The CDR3 DNA reads TGTGCCAGCAGCCCCCGGGACAAGGGATGGAGCACTGAAGCTTTCTTT. Protein sequence: CASSPRDKGWSTEAFF.

The chain is built from TRBV6-2 or TRBV6-3 and TRBJ2-5; D is undetermined. From germline, CDR1 is MNHEY and CDR2 SVGEGT. V gave up 6 bases and J gave up 7 bases, with 12 bases separating them. There are 12 residues in the CDR3. The CDR3 here is CASSSTTGTQYF. CDR3 DNA sequence: TGTGCCAGCAGCTCCACGACTGGGACCCAGTACTTC.

J is TRBJ1-4 and V is TRBV5-6, with 8 positions matching TRBD1. Unmatched junction bases numbered 2, after V lost 0 bases and J lost 4 bases. Germline V CDR1 and CDR2: SGHDT, YYEEEE. The CDR3 covers 15 residues. The CDR3 coding sequence is TGTGCCAGCAGCTTGGGACAGGGGTTTAATGAAAAACTGTTTTTT. It translates to CASSLGQGFNEKLFF.

V gene TRBV9 combines with J gene TRBJ2-1; 7 positions agree with TRBD2. The junction had 16 bases not matched to a gene; V was cut back by 2 bases and J by 8 bases. The CDR3 sequence is 17 residues long. Germline CDR1 and CDR2: SGDLS and YYNGEE. CDR3 sequence reads: CASSVAHGLGRGDEQFF. CDR3 DNA: TGTGCCAGCAGCGTCGCGCACGGACTAGGGCGCGGAGATGAGCAGTTCTTC.

J is TRBJ1-1 and V is TRBV6-5; possibly TRBD1 for D (5 bases). The germline CDR1 and CDR2 sequences are MNHEY and SVGAGI. V shed 4 bases and J shed 7 bases, with 16 bases lying between them. There are 14 residues in the CDR3. CDR3 in DNA: TGTGCCAGCAGTTCCCGGGGGGTTTCTAGTGAAGCTTTCTTT. Its translation is CASSSRGVSSEAFF.

V usage is TRBV11-2 and J usage is TRBJ1-2, with 7 bases that match TRBD1. This CDR3 has 14 residues. Germline values: CDR1 SGHAT, CDR2 FQNNGV. With V trimmed by 1 base and J by 4 bases, 3 bases remained unmatched. Written as DNA, the CDR3 is TGTGCCAGCAGCTTAGGGGCAGGGGGCTATGGCTACACCTTC. As protein: CASSLGAGGYGYTF.

The rearrangement uses TRBV6-5 and TRBJ1-1; TRBD1 matches at 10 bases. The V segment lost 6 bases and the J segment 2 bases; nucleotides outside the gene matches: 3. CDR1 and CDR2 (germline): MNHEY, SVGAGI. The CDR3 length is 14 residues. This CDR3 is CASSDRGPNTEAFF. The CDR3 DNA is TGTGCCAGCAGCGACAGGGGGCCTAACACTGAAGCTTTCTTT.

The V gene is TRBV29-1, the J gene TRBJ2-1; TRBD2 matches at 9 bases. Germline lookup yields CDR1 SQVTM and CDR2 ANQGSEA. J was trimmed by 0 bases and V by 5 bases; bases with no gene match: 8. The CDR3 totals 16 residues. CDR3 in amino acids: CSVWSGGRASYNEQFF. The CDR3 DNA is TGCAGCGTTTGGAGCGGGGGGCGGGCCTCCTACAATGAGCAGTTCTTC.

The chain carries TRBV7-2 and TRBJ2-1; D possibly corresponds to TRBD2 (6 bases). CDR3 length equals 13 residues. V was pared by 5 bases and J by 10 bases, with 15 bases between. CDR1 SGHTA and CDR2 FQGNSA come from the germline V gene. The CDR3 loop is CASSLGGAGEQFF. The CDR3, as DNA: TGTGCCAGCAGCCTCGGAGGAGCGGGCGAGCAGTTCTTC.